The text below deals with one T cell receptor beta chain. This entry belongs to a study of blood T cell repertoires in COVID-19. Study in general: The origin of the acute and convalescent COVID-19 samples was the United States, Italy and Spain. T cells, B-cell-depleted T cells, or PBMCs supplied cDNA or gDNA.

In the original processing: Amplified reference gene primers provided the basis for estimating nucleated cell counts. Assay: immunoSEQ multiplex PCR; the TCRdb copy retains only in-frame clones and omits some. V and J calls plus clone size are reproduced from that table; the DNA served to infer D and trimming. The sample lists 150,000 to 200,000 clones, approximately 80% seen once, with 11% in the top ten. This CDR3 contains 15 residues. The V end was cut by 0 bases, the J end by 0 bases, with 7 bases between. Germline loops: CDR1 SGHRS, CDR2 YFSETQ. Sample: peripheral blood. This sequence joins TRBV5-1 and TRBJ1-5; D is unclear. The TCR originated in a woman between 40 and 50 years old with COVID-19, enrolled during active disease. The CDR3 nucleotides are TGCGCCAGCAGCTTGGTCGGGGATAGCAATCAGCCCCAGCATTTT. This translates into CASSLVGDSNQPQHF.